Reported below is one TCR beta chain. This entry is derived from a study of blood T cell repertoires in COVID-19. Overall study: Samples representing acute and convalescent COVID-19 were sourced from the United States, Italy and Spain.

V was pared by 5 bases and J by 6 bases, with 12 bases of the junction left unmatched. Per the germline V gene, CDR1 is SGHVS and CDR2 is FQNEAQ. The CDR3 totals 15 residues. Authors' data handling: Estimated nucleated cell counts came from reference gene primer amplification. The protocol was immunoSEQ multiplex PCR, while the TCRdb copy is restricted to in-frame clones and leaves out a portion. V and J calls and clone size are those listed in that table; D and trimming were worked out from the DNA. The data hold tens of thousands of clones, with nearly 90% observed a single time. The chain uses TRBV7-8 and TRBJ1-1; 7 nucleotides agree with TRBD1. Sequencing used peripheral blood. This TCR was recovered from a man aged 60 to 75 with acute or convalescent COVID-19. The chain's CDR3 is CASSHRDSRIAEAFF. In DNA form, the CDR3 reads TGTGCCAGCAGCCACCGGGACAGTAGGATCGCTGAAGCTTTCTTT.